What follows describes a single TCR beta chain. Its antigen is undetermined. CDR3 length equals 16 residues. Germline-derived CDR1 and CDR2 are SGHNT and YYREEE (reference sequence). V shed 0 bases and J 5 bases; nucleotides not matched to a gene: 6. Profiled with immunoSEQ multiplex PCR; TCRdb holds only in-frame clones, not every one. The sample yields 190,000 or so clones, approximately 90% seen once. These data come from a study of T cell responses to AZD1222 COVID-19 vaccine. Findings and caveats of the study: Baseline serology detected seropositivity in only a handful of AZD1222 recipients. Elevations in Spike-specific TCR breadth and depth followed administration of two AZD1222 doses. Females made up more of the donors, who were largely white British, and clonal diversity may have come out too low.

The chain joins TRBV5-4 to TRBJ2-5; 11 bases line up with TRBD1. The TCR sequence derives from an adult who received the AZD1222 COVID-19 vaccine. Source: peripheral blood, taken 28 days after the second AZD1222 dose. CDR3 protein: CASSLAGTGGEETQYF. The DNA of the CDR3 is TGTGCCAGCAGCTTGGCCGGGACAGGGGGGGAGGAGACCCAGTACTTC.